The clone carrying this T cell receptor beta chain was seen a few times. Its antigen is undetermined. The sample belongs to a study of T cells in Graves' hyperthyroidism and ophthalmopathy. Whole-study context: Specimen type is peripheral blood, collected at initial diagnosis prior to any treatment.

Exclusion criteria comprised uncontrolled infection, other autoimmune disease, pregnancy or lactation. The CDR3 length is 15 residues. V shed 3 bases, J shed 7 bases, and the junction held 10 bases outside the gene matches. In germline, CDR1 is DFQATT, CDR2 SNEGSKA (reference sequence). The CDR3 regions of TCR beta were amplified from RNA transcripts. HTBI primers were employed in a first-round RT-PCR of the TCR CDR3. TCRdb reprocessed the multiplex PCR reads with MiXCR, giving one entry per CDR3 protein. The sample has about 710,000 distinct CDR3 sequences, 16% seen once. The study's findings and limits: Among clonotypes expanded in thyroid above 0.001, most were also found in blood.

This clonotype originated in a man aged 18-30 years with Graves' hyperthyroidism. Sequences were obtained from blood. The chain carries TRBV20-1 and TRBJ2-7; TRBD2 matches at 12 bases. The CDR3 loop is CSASPRLAGVPEQYF. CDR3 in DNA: TGCAGTGCTAGCCCCAGACTAGCGGGAGTACCGGAGCAGTACTTC.